These 16 T cell receptor beta chains share one sample of origin, sequenced in a study of T-cell reconstitution after alpha-beta-depleted transplantation in children. The TCRbeta library was prepared with unique molecular identifiers. MiXCR, applied by TCRdb to the PCR reads, yields one record per CDR3 protein. The sample has 300,000 to 400,000 distinct CDR3 sequences, more than 10% seen once. The specimen comprised PBMCs, sampled from the stem cell graft. These receptors were taken from a human donor who donated a stem cell graft to a child with Fanconi anemia.

The V and J genes are TRBV4-3 and TRBJ1-1, with D hard to call. Germline-derived CDR1 and CDR2 are LGHNA and YSLEER. CDR3 length: 14 residues. Trimming left V 1 base short and J 0 bases short, with 6 bases between. The CDR3: CASSQGRVNTEAFF. The CDR3 coding sequence is TGCGCCAGCAGCCAAGGACGGGTGAACACTGAAGCTTTCTTT.

This clonotype has more than one count but fewer than ten. The gene calls are TRBV30 and TRBJ2-2; 9 nucleotides align to TRBD1. CDR3 length equals 15 residues. Germline CDR1 is GTSNPN and CDR2 is SVGIG (reference sequence). V was clipped by 4 bases and J by 5 bases; unmatched bases: 8. CDR3 amino acids: CAWTERDRVTGELFF. The CDR3 DNA follows: TGTGCCTGGACCGAACGGGACAGGGTTACCGGGGAGCTGTTTTTT.

The rearrangement links TRBV9 to TRBJ1-1, with TRBD1 identical over 7 bases. Germline CDR1 and CDR2: SGDLS and YYNGEE. CDR3 length: 14 amino acids. V was pared by 2 bases and J by 5 bases, with 6 bases of the junction left unmatched. The CDR3 sequence: CASSVLTGETEAFF. The DNA for the CDR3 is TGTGCCAGCAGCGTCCTCACAGGGGAGACTGAAGCTTTCTTT.

This clonotype was seen more than once but under ten times. The chain recombines TRBV5-4 with TRBJ2-1, with TRBD2 matching 16 bases. The germline CDR1 and CDR2 sequences are SGHNT and YYREEE (reference sequence). The CDR3 has 18 residues. The trim removed 3 bases at V and 4 bases at J, leaving 7 bases unmatched. CDR3 sequence reads: CASSWGGGLAGGYNEQFF. In nucleotides, the CDR3 is TGTGCCAGCAGCTGGGGTGGGGGACTAGCGGGGGGGTACAATGAGCAGTTCTTC.

This clonotype was seen only a few times. This sequence joins TRBV6-5 and TRBJ1-2, with D uncertain. The CDR3 runs 15 residues. V was clipped by 0 bases and J by 3 bases, with 11 bases between them. From germline, CDR1 is MNHEY and CDR2 SVGAGI. The CDR3 is CASSYSPEIDYGYTF. The CDR3 DNA sequence: TGTGCCAGCAGTTACTCGCCTGAGATCGACTATGGCTACACCTTC.

In its sample, this clonotype was seen a few times. The chain combines TRBV6-1 with TRBJ1-1, with 8 bases matching TRBD1. The CDR3 extends over 12 amino acids. V shed 3 bases and J 10 bases; nucleotides not matched to a gene: 4. Germline values: CDR1 MNHNS, CDR2 SASEGT. As DNA, the CDR3 is TGTGCCAGCAGTGATTATCAGGGGGCAGCTTTCTTT. Its translation: CASSDYQGAAFF.

This clonotype was observed at least ten times. The V call is TRBV9, the J call TRBJ2-2; 9 nucleotides match TRBD2. With V trimmed by 4 bases and J by 6 bases, 7 bases remained unmatched. The CDR3 has 15 residues. In germline, CDR1 is SGDLS, CDR2 YYNGEE. The DNA for the CDR3 is TGTGCCAGCAGCTCGACTAGCGGAATAGCCGGGGAGCTGTTTTTT. It yields the protein CASSSTSGIAGELFF.

This clonotype was seen more than once but under ten times. This sequence joins TRBV12-3 or TRBV12-4 and TRBJ1-1; 9 positions agree with TRBD1. Losses at the gene ends were 1 base for V and 0 bases for J; bases not matched to a gene: 9. The CDR3 runs to 18 residues. CDR3 loop: CASSLGGGTGPLNTEAFF. CDR3 nucleotide sequence: TGTGCCAGCAGTTTAGGAGGGGGGACAGGGCCTTTGAACACTGAAGCTTTCTTT.

A few counts support this clonotype. The genes are TRBV27 and TRBJ2-7; perhaps TRBD1 as D (5 bases). The CDR3 runs to 13 residues. Germline values: CDR1 MNHEY, CDR2 SMNVEV (reference sequence). Trimming left V 4 bases short and J 7 bases short, with 14 bases between. CDR3 amino acids: CASSWSRGLEQYV. The DNA for the CDR3 is TGTGCCAGCAGTTGGTCAAGGGGCCTGGAGCAGTACGTC.

This clonotype was seen only a few times. The chain uses TRBV7-9 and TRBJ1-3; D is undetermined. This CDR3 region has 11 residues. Germline lookup yields CDR1 SEHNR and CDR2 FQNEAQ (reference sequence). With 5 bases removed from V and 8 bases from J, the gap between germline ends came to 7 bases. The CDR3 is CASSPRDTIYF. The DNA for the CDR3 is TGTGCCAGCAGCCCTAGGGACACCATATATTTT.

There are a few counts of this clonotype. The V and J genes are TRBV20-1 and TRBJ2-7; no clear D gene. CDR3 length: 14 amino acids. V gave up 4 bases and J gave up 4 bases, with 17 bases separating them. Germline V lookup: CDR1 DFQATT, CDR2 SNEGSKA (reference sequence). The CDR3 loop reads CSAIRTGFAYEQYF. The CDR3 nucleotides read TGCAGTGCTATCAGGACCGGTTTTGCGTACGAGCAGTACTTC.

This clonotype was found a few times. V is TRBV12-3 or TRBV12-4 and J is TRBJ1-5; no reliable D call. This CDR3 is built from 17 residues. V was cut by 2 bases and J by 4 bases, with 18 bases left in between. CDR3 protein: CASSLLLGMVLNQPQHF. CDR3 bases: TGTGCCAGCAGTTTACTTTTGGGTATGGTCCTTAATCAGCCCCAGCATTTT.

This chain uses TRBV5-6 with TRBJ2-7; the D gene is possibly TRBD2 (6 bases). Per germline, CDR1 SGHDT and CDR2 YYEEEE. This CDR3 contains 12 residues. Trimming took off 2 bases at V and 10 bases at J, with 13 bases between the two ends. The chain's CDR3 is CASSLRGTEQYF. The CDR3 nucleotides read TGTGCCAGCAGCTTACGGGGGACGGAACAGTACTTC.

The chain joins TRBV20-1 to TRBJ1-2, with 7 nucleotides matching TRBD1. V dropped 1 base and J dropped 1; count of bases not matched to a gene: 3. CDR3 length: 14 amino acids. Germline values: CDR1 DFQATT, CDR2 SNEGSKA (reference sequence). As DNA, the CDR3 is TGCAGTGCTAGAGCCCCAGGGGGTAACTATGGCTACACCTTC. This gives the protein CSARAPGGNYGYTF.

In its sample, this clonotype was seen a few times. The chain recombines TRBV28 with TRBJ1-1; a possible D gene is TRBD1 (5 bases). This CDR3 is 15 amino acids long. Germline CDR1 reads MDHEN; CDR2 reads SYDVKM. V dropped 2 bases and J dropped 0 bases, with 10 bases sitting between them. The CDR3 loop is CASSLIDSMNTEAFF. In DNA, the CDR3 is TGTGCCAGCAGTTTAATAGACAGCATGAACACTGAAGCTTTCTTT.

There are many counts of this clonotype. The chain links TRBV5-1 to TRBJ2-3; D not certain. This CDR3 is built from 15 residues. V was cut by 10 bases and J by 2 bases, with 20 bases left in between. CDR1 is SGHRS, CDR2 YFSETQ, per germline. The CDR3 reads CASSGQVTITDTQYF. The CDR3 coding sequence is TGCGCCTCGTCCGGCCAGGTCACGATCACAGATACGCAGTATTTT.